Sequencing of this TCR beta chain was carried out in a study of blood T cell repertoires in COVID-19. Study-wide context: Researchers got acute and convalescent COVID-19 samples from the United States, Italy and Spain. From T cells, B-cell-depleted T cells, or PBMCs came the material, which was cDNA or gDNA.

The CDR3 contains 17 residues. The V gene lost 5 bases and the J gene lost 4 bases, with 18 bases spanning the gap. CDR1 and CDR2 from the germline V gene are SEHNR and FQNEAQ (reference sequence). Per the original data handling: Quantification of nucleated cells was approximated via reference gene primer amplification. Here immunoSEQ multiplex PCR was the method, and the copy in TCRdb shows in-frame clones only, minus some. V, J and clone size were drawn from that table, and D and trimming were deduced from the DNA. The table includes about 77,000 clones, about 72% detected once. The receptor's source is a man between 65 and 80 years old with active or convalescent COVID-19. The chain carries TRBV7-9 and TRBJ1-6; D is uncertain. Specimen: peripheral blood. CDR3 protein: CASSLTMRESYNSPLHF. CDR3 nucleotide sequence: TGTGCCAGCAGCCTGACGATGAGGGAGTCATATAATTCACCCCTCCACTTT.